This T cell receptor beta chain was captured in a study of blood T cell repertoires in COVID-19. CDR1 is SGHNT, CDR2 YYREEE, per germline (reference sequence). This CDR3 contains 16 residues. Trimming took 4 bases from V and 1 from J; bases not matched to a gene: 6. Data came from immunoSEQ multiplex PCR; TCRdb stores just in-frame clones and leaves some out. The table has 150,000 or so clones, 60% to 80% seen once; the top ten hold about 1.9%. Sequences were obtained from peripheral blood. The sequence was obtained from a woman in her 70s with acute or convalescent COVID-19. The J gene is TRBJ2-5, the V gene TRBV5-4; 11 bases map to TRBD1. Here the CDR3 DNA reads TGTGCCAGCAGCGAAGCCGGGACAGGGGGCCAAGAGACCCAGTACTTC. Translating gives CASSEAGTGGQETQYF.